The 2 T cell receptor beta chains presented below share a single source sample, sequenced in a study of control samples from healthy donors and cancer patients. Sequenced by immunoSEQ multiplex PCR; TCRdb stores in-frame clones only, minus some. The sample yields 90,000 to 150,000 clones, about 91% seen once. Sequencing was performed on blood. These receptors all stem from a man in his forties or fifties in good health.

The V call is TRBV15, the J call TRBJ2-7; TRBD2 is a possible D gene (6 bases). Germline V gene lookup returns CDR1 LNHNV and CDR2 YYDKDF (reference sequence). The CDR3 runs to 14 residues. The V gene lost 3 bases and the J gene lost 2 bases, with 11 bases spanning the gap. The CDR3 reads CATSRGGTPYEQYF. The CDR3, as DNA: TGTGCCACCAGCAGGGGCGGGACTCCCTACGAGCAGTACTTC. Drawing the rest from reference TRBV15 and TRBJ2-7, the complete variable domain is DAMVIQNPRYQVTQFGKPVTLSCSQTLNHNVMYWYQQKSSQAPKLLFHYYDKDFNNEADTPDNFQSRRPNTSFCFLDIRSPGLGDTAMYLCATSRGGTPYEQYFGPGTRLTVT.

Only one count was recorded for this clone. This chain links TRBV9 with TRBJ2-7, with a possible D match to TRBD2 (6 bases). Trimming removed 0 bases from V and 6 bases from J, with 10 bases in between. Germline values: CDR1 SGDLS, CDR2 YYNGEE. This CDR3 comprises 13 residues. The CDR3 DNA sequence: TGTGCCAGCAGCGTAGGGTGGCGGGGCGAGCAGTACTTC. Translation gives CASSVGWRGEQYF. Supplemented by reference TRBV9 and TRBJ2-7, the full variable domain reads DSGVTQTPKHLITATGQRVTLRCSPRSGDLSVYWYQQSLDQGLQFLIQYYNGEERAKGNILERFSAQQFPDLHSELNLSSLELGDSALYFCASSVGWRGEQYFGPGTRLTVT.